This TCR beta chain was captured by sequencing in a study of shared clonotypes between healthy human individuals. Study-level background: CD8 memory received one plate per donor, CD8 naive two, CD4 memory three and CD4 naive three. Findings and caveats of the study: Non-shared clonotypes were found to have lower generation probabilities than the clonotypes that were shared by all four of the sorted-subset donors. Clonotype sharing across donors was expected to vary with sequencing depth.

This CDR3 has 17 residues. Germline V lookup: CDR1 SGHTA, CDR2 FQGNSA. V shed 5 bases and J 0 bases; nucleotides not matched to a gene: 8. Of note for this clone: Antigen specificity is unknown.

TCRdb's copy holds only in-frame clones and misses some; the assay was immunoSEQ multiplex PCR. Here the sample spans about 2.1 million clones, around 93% being singletons. Naive CD8 cells comprised CD45RO-negative, CCR7-positively selected cells, excluding terminally differentiated effector memory CD45RA+ cells. The sequencing input was naive CD8+ T cells from PBMCs. The rearrangement joins TRBV7-2 to TRBJ2-3; 10 nucleotides line up with TRBD2. This TCR was recovered from a man younger than 35 in good health. Some clones in this sample may be carry-over from other donors' samples. CDR3 loop: CASSTPSGSASTDTQYF. For the CDR3, the DNA is TGTGCCAGCAGCACCCCTAGCGGGAGCGCTAGCACAGATACGCAGTATTTT.